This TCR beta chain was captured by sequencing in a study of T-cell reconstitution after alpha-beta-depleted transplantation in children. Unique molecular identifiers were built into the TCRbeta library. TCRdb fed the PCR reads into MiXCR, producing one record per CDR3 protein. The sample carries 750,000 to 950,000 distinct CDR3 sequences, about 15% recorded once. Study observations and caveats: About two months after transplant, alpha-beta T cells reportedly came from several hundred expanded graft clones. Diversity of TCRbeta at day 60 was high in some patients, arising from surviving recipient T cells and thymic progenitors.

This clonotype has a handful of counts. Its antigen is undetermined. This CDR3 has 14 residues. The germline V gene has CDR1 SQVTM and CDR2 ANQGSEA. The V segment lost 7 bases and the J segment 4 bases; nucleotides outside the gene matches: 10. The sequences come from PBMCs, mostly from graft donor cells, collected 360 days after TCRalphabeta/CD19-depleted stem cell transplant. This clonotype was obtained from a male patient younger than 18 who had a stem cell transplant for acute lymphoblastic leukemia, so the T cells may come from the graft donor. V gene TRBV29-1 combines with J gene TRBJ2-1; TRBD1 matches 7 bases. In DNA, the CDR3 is TGCAGCGACCTGGACAGGAACCGTTACAATGAGCAGTTCTTC. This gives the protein CSDLDRNRYNEQFF.